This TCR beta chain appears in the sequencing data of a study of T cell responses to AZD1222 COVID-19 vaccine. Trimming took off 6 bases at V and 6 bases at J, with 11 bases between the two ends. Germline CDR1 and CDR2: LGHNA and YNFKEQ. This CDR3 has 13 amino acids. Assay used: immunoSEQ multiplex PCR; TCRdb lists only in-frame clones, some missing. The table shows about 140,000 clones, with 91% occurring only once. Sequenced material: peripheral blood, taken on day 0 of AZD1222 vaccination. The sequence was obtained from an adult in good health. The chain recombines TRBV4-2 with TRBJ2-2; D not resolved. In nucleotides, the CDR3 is TGTGCCAGCAGGCGTGATCTATCCGGGGAGCTGTTTTTT. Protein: CASRRDLSGELFF.